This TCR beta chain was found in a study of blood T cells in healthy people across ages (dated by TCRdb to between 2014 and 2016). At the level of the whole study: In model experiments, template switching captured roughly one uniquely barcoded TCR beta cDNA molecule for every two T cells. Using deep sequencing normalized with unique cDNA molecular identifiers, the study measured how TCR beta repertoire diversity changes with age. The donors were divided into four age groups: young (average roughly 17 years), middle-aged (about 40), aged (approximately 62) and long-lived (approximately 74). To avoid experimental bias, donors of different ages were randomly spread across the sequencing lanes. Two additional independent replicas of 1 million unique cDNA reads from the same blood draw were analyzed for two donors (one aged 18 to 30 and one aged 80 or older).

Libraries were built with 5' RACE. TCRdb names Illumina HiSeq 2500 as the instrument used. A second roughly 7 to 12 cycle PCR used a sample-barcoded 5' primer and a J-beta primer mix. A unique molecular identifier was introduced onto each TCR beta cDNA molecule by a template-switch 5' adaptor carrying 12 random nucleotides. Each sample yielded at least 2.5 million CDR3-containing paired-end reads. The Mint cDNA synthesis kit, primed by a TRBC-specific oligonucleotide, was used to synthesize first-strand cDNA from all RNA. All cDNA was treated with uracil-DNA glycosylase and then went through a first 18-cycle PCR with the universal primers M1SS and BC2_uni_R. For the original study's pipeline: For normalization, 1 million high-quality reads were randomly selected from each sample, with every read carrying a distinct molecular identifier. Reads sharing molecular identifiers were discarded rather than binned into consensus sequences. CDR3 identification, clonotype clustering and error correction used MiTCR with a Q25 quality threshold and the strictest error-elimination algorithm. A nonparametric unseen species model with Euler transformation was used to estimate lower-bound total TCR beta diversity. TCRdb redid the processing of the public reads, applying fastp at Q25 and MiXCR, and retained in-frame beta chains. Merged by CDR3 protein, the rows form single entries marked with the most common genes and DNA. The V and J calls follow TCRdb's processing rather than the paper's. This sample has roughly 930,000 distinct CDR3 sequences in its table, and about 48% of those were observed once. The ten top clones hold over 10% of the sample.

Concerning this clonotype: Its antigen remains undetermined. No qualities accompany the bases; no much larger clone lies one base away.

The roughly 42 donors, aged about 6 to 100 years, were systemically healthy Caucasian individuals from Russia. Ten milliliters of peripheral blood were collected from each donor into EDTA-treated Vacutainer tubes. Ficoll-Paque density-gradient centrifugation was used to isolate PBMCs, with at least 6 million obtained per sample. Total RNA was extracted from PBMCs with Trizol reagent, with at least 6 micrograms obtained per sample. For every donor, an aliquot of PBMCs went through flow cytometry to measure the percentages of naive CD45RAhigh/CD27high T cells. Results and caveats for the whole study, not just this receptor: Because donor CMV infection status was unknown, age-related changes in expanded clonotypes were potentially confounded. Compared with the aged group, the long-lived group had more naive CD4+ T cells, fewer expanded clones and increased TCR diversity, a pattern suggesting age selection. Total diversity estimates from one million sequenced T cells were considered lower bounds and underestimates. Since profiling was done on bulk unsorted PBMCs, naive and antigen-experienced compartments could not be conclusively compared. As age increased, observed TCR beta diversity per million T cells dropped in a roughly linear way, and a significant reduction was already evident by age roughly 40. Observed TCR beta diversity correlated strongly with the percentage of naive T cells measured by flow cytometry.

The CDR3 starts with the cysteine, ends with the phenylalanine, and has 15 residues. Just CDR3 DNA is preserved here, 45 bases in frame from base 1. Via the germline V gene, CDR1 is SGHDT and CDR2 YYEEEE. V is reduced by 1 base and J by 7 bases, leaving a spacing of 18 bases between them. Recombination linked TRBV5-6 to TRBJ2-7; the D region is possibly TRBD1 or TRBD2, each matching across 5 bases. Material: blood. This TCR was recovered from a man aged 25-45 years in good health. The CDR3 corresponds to CASSLSSGRVREQYF. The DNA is TGTGCCAGCAGCTTGTCGTCAGGGCGGGTACGAGAGCAGTACTTC.